These 12 T cell receptor beta chains originate from one sample sequenced in a study of shared clonotypes between healthy human individuals. Profiling relied on immunoSEQ multiplex PCR, and the TCRdb table lists in-frame clones only, not all of them. The table lists millions of clones, just over 90% of them singletons. Sequenced material: naive CD4+ T cells from PBMCs. The subset denotes: CD45RA+ positively selected. The source of these receptors is a man aged 18 to 29 in good health. Some clones in this sample may be carry-over from other donors' samples.

The chain combines TRBV13 with TRBJ2-1; D assignment may be TRBD1 or TRBD2 (5 bases each). V dropped 2 bases and J dropped 6 bases, with 8 bases sitting between them. This CDR3 is built from 13 residues. Germline CDR1 reads PRHDT; CDR2 reads FYEKMQ (reference sequence). CDR3 nucleotide sequence: TGTGCCAGCAGCTTAAGGGGAGCCAATGAGCAGTTCTTC. It translates to CASSLRGANEQFF.

This clone was found a few times. This rearrangement joins TRBV19 to TRBJ1-5, with TRBD1 as a possible D gene (5 bases). This CDR3 contains 15 residues. Trimming removed 3 bases from V and 2 bases from J, with 11 bases in between. The germline gives CDR1 LNHDA, CDR2 SQIVND (reference sequence). Written as DNA, the CDR3 is TGTGCCAGTAGTATGGGGGGGTCCGGCAATCAGCCCCAGCATTTT. Translated, it gives CASSMGGSGNQPQHF. The complete variable domain, with remaining parts taken from reference TRBV19 and TRBJ1-5, reads DGGITQSPKYLFRKEGQNVTLSCEQNLNHDAMYWYRQDPGQGLRLIYYSQIVNDFQKGDIAEGYSVSREKKESFPLTVTSAQKNPTAFYLCASSMGGSGNQPQHFGDGTRLSIL.

In its sample, this clone was seen once. V gene TRBV28 combines with J gene TRBJ2-7; 8 bases align to TRBD1. CDR3 size: 14 residues. Trimming took 10 bases from V and 4 from J; bases not matched to a gene: 12. CDR1 is MDHEN and CDR2 is SYDVKM in the germline V gene. The CDR3 loop reads CAIQGDRSVYEQYF. Here the CDR3 DNA reads TGTGCCATACAAGGGGACAGGAGCGTTTACGAGCAGTACTTC.

The chain recombines TRBV5-1 with TRBJ2-7; 9 nucleotides agree with TRBD1. V lost 4 bases, J lost 3 bases, and 23 bases stayed unmatched. Germline CDR1 is SGHRS and CDR2 is YFSETQ. This CDR3 has 20 amino acids. Here the CDR3 reads CASSGGLPGQGNYAFYEQYF. In nucleotides, the CDR3 is TGCGCCAGCAGCGGAGGACTACCGGGACAGGGAAACTATGCCTTCTACGAGCAGTACTTC.

On this clone itself: The same CDR3 is also encoded by other DNA sequences in this sample. This chain uses TRBV27 with TRBJ2-3, with D unresolved. Per germline, CDR1 MNHEY and CDR2 SMNVEV (reference sequence). CDR3 length: 14 amino acids. V lost 3 bases and J 0 bases, leaving 7 bases between the germline ends. In DNA, the CDR3 is TGTGCCAGCAGTTTCGGACCGAGCACAGATACGCAGTATTTT. It encodes CASSFGPSTDTQYF.

The rearrangement uses TRBV7-9 and TRBJ1-2; no reliable D call. Trimming cost V 5 bases and J 5 bases, with 18 bases left between them. Germline CDR1 and CDR2: SEHNR and FQNEAQ (reference sequence). The CDR3 is made up of 15 amino acids. The CDR3 DNA reads as TGTGCCAGCAGCCCCGCCGGGCGATGGTCATATGGCTACACCTTC. Translation gives CASSPAGRWSYGYTF.

This chain joins TRBV7-9 and TRBJ1-2; 8 bases agree with TRBD1. The CDR3 loop spans 16 amino acids. J lost 7 bases, V lost 2 bases, and 12 bases had no gene match. Germline assignment: CDR1 SEHNR and CDR2 FQNEAQ (reference sequence). Here the CDR3 DNA reads TGTGCCAGCAGCTTAACGGGGCGGGACAGGTCGAGTGGCTACACCTTC. It encodes CASSLTGRDRSSGYTF. Variable domain in full (rest from reference TRBV7-9 and TRBJ1-2): DTGVSQNPRHKITKRGQNVTFRCDPISEHNRLYWYRQTLGQGPEFLTYFQNEAQLEKSRLLSDRFSAERPKGSFSTLEIQRTEQGDSAMYLCASSLTGRDRSSGYTFGSGTRLTVV.

The chain carries TRBV2 and TRBJ1-5, with 7 bases aligning to TRBD1. Germline V gene lookup returns CDR1 SNHLY and CDR2 FYNNEI. V dropped 6 bases and J dropped 6; count of bases not matched to a gene: 5. The CDR3 sequence is 13 residues long. In nucleotides, the CDR3 is TGTGCCAGCAGAAGACAGGGTACTCAGCCCCAGCATTTT. Its translation is CASRRQGTQPQHF.

This clone has only one observation. Different DNA sequences within this sample yield the same CDR3. The V and J genes are TRBV10-3 and TRBJ2-3, with D uncertain. This CDR3 region has 12 residues. CDR1 and CDR2 (germline): ENHRY, SYGVKD. With 6 bases removed from V and 0 bases from J, the gap between germline ends came to 4 bases. CDR3 nucleotides: TGTGCCATCAGCGTTAGCACAGATACGCAGTATTTT. Translation gives CAISVSTDTQYF.

The genes are TRBV28 and TRBJ2-7; 8 positions match TRBD2. Germline V gene sequence: CDR1 MDHEN, CDR2 SYDVKM. With 7 bases clipped from V and 3 bases from J, the junction kept 11 bases outside the gene matches. There are 15 residues in the CDR3. DNA of the CDR3: TGTGCCAGCACCCCGGGGGGGGCCCCGGTCTACGAGCAGTACTTC. Encoded protein: CASTPGGAPVYEQYF.

CDR3 sequence reads: CAWSAGAGGRADEQYF. The CDR3, as DNA: TGTGCCTGGAGCGCTGGAGCCGGGGGGAGGGCCGACGAGCAGTACTTC. The chain recombines TRBV30 with TRBJ2-7; 7 bases are a match to TRBD2. V shed 3 bases, J shed 5 bases, and the junction held 16 bases outside the gene matches. The CDR3 is made up of 16 amino acids. Germline V lookup: CDR1 GTSNPN, CDR2 SVGIG (reference sequence).

The chain carries TRBV5-1 and TRBJ1-5, with D tentatively TRBD1 (5 bases). The CDR3 runs 18 residues. CDR1 and CDR2 (germline): SGHRS, YFSETQ. Trimming cost V 4 bases and J 3 bases, with 23 bases left between them. Here the CDR3 DNA reads TGCGCCAGCAGCCCCGAAGGGTTTTCGGGACGGATCAATCAGCCCCAGCATTTT. It codes for CASSPEGFSGRINQPQHF.